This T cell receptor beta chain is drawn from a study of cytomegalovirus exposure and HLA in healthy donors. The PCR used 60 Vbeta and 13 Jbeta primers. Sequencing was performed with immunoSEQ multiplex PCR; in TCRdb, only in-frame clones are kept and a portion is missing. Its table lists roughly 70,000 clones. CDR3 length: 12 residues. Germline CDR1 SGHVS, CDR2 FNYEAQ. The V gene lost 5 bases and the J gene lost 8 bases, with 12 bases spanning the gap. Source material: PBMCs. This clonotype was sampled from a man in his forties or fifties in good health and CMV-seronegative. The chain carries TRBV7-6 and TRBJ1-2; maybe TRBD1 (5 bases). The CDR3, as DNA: TGTGCCAGCAGCCCCTGGGGCGACGGCTACACCTTC. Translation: CASSPWGDGYTF.